Listed here are 30 T cell receptor beta chains from one sample, sequenced in a study of cytomegalovirus exposure and HLA in healthy donors. PCR was performed using 60 Vbeta and 13 Jbeta primers. Only in-frame clones appear in the TCRdb table, and some are missing; sequencing was by immunoSEQ multiplex PCR. The sample includes 170,000 or so clones, approximately 80% of them seen just once. Sequencing was carried out using PBMCs. The receptors come from a man in his late teens or twenties in good health and CMV-seronegative.

The rearrangement uses TRBV5-8 and TRBJ1-5; perhaps TRBD1 as D (5 bases). V was clipped by 5 bases and J by 4 bases, with 16 bases between them. The CDR3 has 15 amino acids. Germline loops: CDR1 SGHTS, CDR2 YDEGEE. CDR3 sequence reads: CASRAGGRGNQPQHF. The CDR3 DNA reads as TGTGCCAGCAGGGCGGGGGGAAGAGGAAATCAGCCCCAGCATTTT.

The rearrangement links TRBV11-3 to TRBJ2-1; no definite D call. The CDR3 length is 13 residues. The V and J ends lost 2 bases and 9 bases respectively, with 11 bases between them. CDR1 is SGHNT, CDR2 YENEEA, per germline. CDR3 in amino acids: CASSLSQFGEQFF. As DNA, the CDR3 is TGTGCCAGCAGCTTATCGCAGTTTGGTGAGCAGTTCTTC.

This clone was seen once. Other DNA sequences within the sample encode an identical CDR3. This chain links TRBV29-1 with TRBJ2-1; TRBD2 agrees at 8 bases. This CDR3 spans 16 amino acids. The germline gives CDR1 SQVTM, CDR2 ANQGSEA. The CDR3 loop reads CSAKTSGPSSYNEQFF. The CDR3, as DNA: TGCAGTGCCAAAACTAGCGGACCGAGCTCCTACAATGAGCAGTTCTTC.

The chain couples TRBV7-2 to TRBJ1-3; D is undetermined. This CDR3 contains 13 residues. Germline V CDR1 and CDR2: SGHTA, FQGNSA. The V gene lost 6 bases and the J gene lost 0 bases, with 6 bases spanning the gap. In DNA, the CDR3 is TGTGCCAGCAGACAAGACTCTGGAAACACCATATATTTT. It encodes CASRQDSGNTIYF.

With respect to this clone: The junction differs from germline at one of its ends, possibly a read error. J is TRBJ2-7 and V is TRBV6-6; 11 bases are shared with TRBD2. There are 13 residues in the CDR3. CDR1 MNHNY and CDR2 SVGAGI come from the germline V gene (reference sequence). CDR3 coding DNA: TGTGCCAGCTGCACTAGCGGGAGTTACGGGCAGTACTTC. Translating gives CASCTSGSYGQYF.

The chain is built from TRBV6-1 and TRBJ2-1; D is undetermined. Germline assignment: CDR1 MNHNS and CDR2 SASEGT. Trimming removed 7 bases at V and 0 bases at J, with 7 bases between. The CDR3 extends over 13 amino acids. CDR3 nucleotides: TGTGCCAGCACCTCCCGCTCCTACAATGAGCAGTTCTTC. This translates into CASTSRSYNEQFF.

This clone was seen once. The chain links TRBV21-1 to TRBJ2-3; the table names TRBD2, a call not compared with the DNA. TRBV21-1 corresponds to a pseudogene. There are 16 residues in the CDR3. The CDR3 region has the DNA TGTGCCAGCAGCAAGCATCGGGACTCAGGCACAGATACGCAGTATTTT. Translating it yields CASSKHRDSGTDTQYF.

This chain connects TRBV28 to TRBJ1-2, with 7 nucleotides matching TRBD1. Germline loops: CDR1 MDHEN, CDR2 SYDVKM. The junction had 11 bases not matched to a gene; V was cut back by 2 bases and J by 2 bases. The CDR3 is 17 residues long. CDR3 loop: CASSLRRLRDRNYGYTF. CDR3 DNA: TGTGCCAGCAGTTTAAGGCGACTACGGGACAGAAACTATGGCTACACCTTC.

J is TRBJ2-4 and V is TRBV18; 9 bases are shared with TRBD1. V lost 6 bases to trimming and J lost 8 bases; unmatched junction nucleotides: 5. This CDR3 comprises 13 residues. From germline, CDR1 is KGHSH and CDR2 LQKENI. The CDR3 region has the DNA TGTGCCAGCTCCCGGACAGGGGAGGACATTCAGTACTTC. Translating it yields CASSRTGEDIQYF.

The rearrangement links TRBV4-3 to TRBJ2-7; a possible D gene is TRBD1 (5 bases). In germline, CDR1 is LGHNA, CDR2 YSLEER. The ends were cut back, 1 base at V and 2 bases at J, with 9 bases in the middle. CDR3 size: 14 residues. CDR3 nucleotides: TGCGCCAGCAGCCAAGGCACAGGCCCCTACGAGCAGTACTTC. It encodes CASSQGTGPYEQYF.

The chain joins TRBV27 to TRBJ2-5; D is undetermined. The DNA end favors TRBJ2-7, so the J call may be wrong. This CDR3 is built from 13 residues. CDR1 is MNHEY, CDR2 SMNVEV, per germline (reference sequence). The CDR3 nucleotides are TGTGCCAGCAGTTCAGACACCATCTACGAGCAGTACTTC. Translated: CASSSDTIYEQYF.

This chain uses TRBV28 with TRBJ1-5; TRBD1 might be the D (5 bases). The ends were cut back, 11 bases at V and 3 bases at J, with 17 bases in the middle. The germline gives CDR1 MDHEN, CDR2 SYDVKM. The CDR3 loop spans 14 amino acids. CDR3 residues: CAGGTKLFNQPQHF. In DNA, the CDR3 is TGTGCCGGGGGGACCAAGCTCTTCAATCAGCCCCAGCATTTT.

The chain is built from TRBV6-6 and TRBJ1-2; TRBD1 aligns across 7 bases. CDR1 is MNHNY, CDR2 SVGAGI, per germline (reference sequence). The CDR3 extends over 13 amino acids. J was trimmed by 7 bases and V by 2 bases; bases with no gene match: 4. The CDR3 here is CASSYRQGGGYTF. In nucleotides, the CDR3 is TGTGCCAGCAGTTACAGACAGGGCGGTGGCTACACCTTC.

This CDR3 is CASSPSAQGEETQYF. The CDR3 DNA reads TGTGCCAGCTCACCCTCGGCGCAGGGGGAAGAGACCCAGTACTTC. The J gene is TRBJ2-5, the V gene TRBV18, with TRBD1 matching over 7 bases. J was trimmed by 3 bases and V by 3 bases; bases with no gene match: 7. The germline gives CDR1 KGHSH, CDR2 LQKENI. The CDR3 totals 15 residues.

The chain joins TRBV6-5 to TRBJ2-1; 8 bases align to TRBD2. CDR3 size: 15 residues. The V gene's germline CDR1 is MNHEY and CDR2 SVGAGI. V was clipped by 2 bases and J by 4 bases; unmatched bases: 4. The CDR3 is CASSYRAGGYNEQFF. In DNA, the CDR3 is TGTGCCAGCAGTTACCGGGCGGGAGGTTACAATGAGCAGTTCTTC.

This chain links TRBV19 with TRBJ1-2, with D tentatively TRBD1 (5 bases). Looked up from germline, CDR1 is LNHDA and CDR2 is SQIVND (reference sequence). With 1 base removed from V and 2 bases from J, the gap between germline ends came to 14 bases. There are 16 residues in the CDR3. CDR3 coding DNA: TGTGCCAGTAGTATAGTATGGGGCGGCGGCAACTATGGCTACACCTTC. Amino acid sequence: CASSIVWGGGNYGYTF. Together with reference TRBV19 and TRBJ1-2, the CDR3 gives the full variable domain: DGGITQSPKYLFRKEGQNVTLSCEQNLNHDAMYWYRQDPGQGLRLIYYSQIVNDFQKGDIAEGYSVSREKKESFPLTVTSAQKNPTAFYLCASSIVWGGGNYGYTFGSGTRLTVV.

The rearrangement links TRBV9 to TRBJ2-2; 9 nucleotides line up with TRBD1. Germline loops: CDR1 SGDLS, CDR2 YYNGEE. V lost 3 bases and J lost 2; bases outside the gene matches: 8. The CDR3 covers 17 residues. This chain's CDR3 is CASSGGTGKPNTGELFF. The DNA for the CDR3 is TGTGCCAGCAGCGGAGGGACAGGGAAACCTAACACCGGGGAGCTGTTTTTT.

The chain carries TRBV4-1 and TRBJ1-5; D is possibly TRBD1 (5 bases). This CDR3 contains 14 residues. Germline V gives CDR1 MGHRA, CDR2 YSYEKL. V lost 1 base, J lost 4 bases, and 8 bases lay in between. The CDR3 region is CASSQVAGNQPQHF. The DNA for the CDR3 is TGCGCCAGCAGCCAAGTGGCAGGGAATCAGCCCCAGCATTTT.

V gene TRBV19 combines with J gene TRBJ2-6, with unresolved D. V lost 1 base to trimming and J lost 0 bases, with 4 bases between them. This CDR3 has 15 amino acids. Germline V CDR1 and CDR2: LNHDA, SQIVND (reference sequence). The CDR3 sequence: CASSIGLSGANVLTF. Here the CDR3 DNA reads TGTGCCAGTAGTATAGGGCTCTCTGGGGCCAACGTCCTGACTTTC. The full variable domain, rest sourced from reference TRBV19 and TRBJ2-6, is DGGITQSPKYLFRKEGQNVTLSCEQNLNHDAMYWYRQDPGQGLRLIYYSQIVNDFQKGDIAEGYSVSREKKESFPLTVTSAQKNPTAFYLCASSIGLSGANVLTFGAGSRLTVL.

This clone was picked up one time. The chain couples TRBV2 to TRBJ2-7, with D possibly TRBD2 on 6 matching bases. CDR1 SNHLY and CDR2 FYNNEI come from the germline V gene. V lost 10 bases and J lost 6, with 22 bases in between. The CDR3 runs to 14 residues. CDR3 DNA: TGTGCCAACCACTATCTTAGCGGTGCCTCCGAGCAGTACTTC. This gives the protein CANHYLSGASEQYF. Full variable domain (rest looked up from reference TRBV2 and TRBJ2-7): EPEVTQTPSHQVTQMGQEVILRCVPISNHLYFYWYRQILGQKVEFLVSFYNNEISEKSEIFDDQFSVERPDGSNFTLKIRSTKLEDSAMYFCANHYLSGASEQYFGPGTRLTVT.

The chain carries TRBV28 and TRBJ2-7; 9 nucleotides agree with TRBD1. The germline CDR1 and CDR2 sequences are MDHEN and SYDVKM. This CDR3 is 15 amino acids long. V shed 5 bases, J shed 3 bases, and the junction held 8 bases outside the gene matches. CDR3 coding DNA: TGTGCCAGCAGTACCCGGGACAGGGCCGTCTACGAGCAGTACTTC. Translated, it gives CASSTRDRAVYEQYF.

This clone was detected only once. The chain uses TRBV28 and TRBJ2-7, with D hard to call. From germline, CDR1 is MDHEN and CDR2 SYDVKM. CDR3 length: 14 residues. V lost 7 bases and J 2 bases, leaving 15 bases between the germline ends. The CDR3 sequence is CASTLGFTAYEQYF. The CDR3 DNA reads as TGTGCCAGCACGCTCGGTTTCACGGCCTACGAGCAGTACTTC.

V and J are TRBV2 and TRBJ2-3; tentatively, D is TRBD1 (6 bases). CDR1 and CDR2 from the germline V gene are SNHLY and FYNNEI. The CDR3 is 17 amino acids. V dropped 0 bases and J dropped 1 base, with 14 bases sitting between them. CDR3 sequence (DNA): TGTGCCAGCAGTGAAGCCCCCCCGGACAGCGGCACAGATACGCAGTATTTT. The encoded protein is CASSEAPPDSGTDTQYF.

The gene calls are TRBV6-5 and TRBJ1-5; no clear D. CDR3 size: 12 residues. V shed 5 bases and J shed 5 bases, with 7 bases lying between them. Germline loops: CDR1 MNHEY, CDR2 SVGAGI. The CDR3 protein is CASSVLYQPQHF. The CDR3 nucleotides are TGTGCCAGCAGTGTATTGTATCAGCCCCAGCATTTT.

The V gene is TRBV27, the J gene TRBJ2-2, with D hard to call. Germline V lookup: CDR1 MNHEY, CDR2 SMNVEV (reference sequence). Trimming shortened V by 3 bases and J by 8 bases, and 7 bases separated the two germline ends. The CDR3 extends over 12 amino acids. The CDR3 sequence is CASSFPEGELFF. The CDR3 DNA is TGTGCCAGCAGTTTTCCTGAGGGGGAGCTGTTTTTT.

V usage is TRBV10-3 and J usage is TRBJ2-5, with a tentative D call TRBD1 (6 bases). V shed 3 bases and J shed 5 bases, with 13 bases lying between them. Germline-derived CDR1 and CDR2 are ENHRY and SYGVKD. The CDR3 is 14 amino acids. The CDR3 nucleotides are TGTGCCATCAGTGAAGGGCAGGGGCGGGAGACCCAGTACTTC. This encodes CAISEGQGRETQYF.

The chain has TRBV9 and TRBJ2-2, with 8 bases that match TRBD1. The germline CDR1 and CDR2 sequences are SGDLS and YYNGEE. J lost 8 bases, V lost 4 bases, and 4 bases had no gene match. The CDR3 runs 13 residues. For the CDR3, the DNA is TGTGCCAGCAGCCCGAGGACAGGGGGGGAGCTGTTTTTT. It specifies CASSPRTGGELFF. The full variable domain, with the rest looked up from reference TRBV9 and TRBJ2-2, is DSGVTQTPKHLITATGQRVTLRCSPRSGDLSVYWYQQSLDQGLQFLIQYYNGEERAKGNILERFSAQQFPDLHSELNLSSLELGDSALYFCASSPRTGGELFFGEGSRLTVL.

The chain uses TRBV21-1 and TRBJ2-7; the table's TRBD1 call for D was not verified on the DNA. TRBV21-1 is marked as a pseudogene. The CDR3 spans 17 residues. CDR3 in DNA: TGTGCCAGCAGCCTTGTGAATAGCCCAGGGGACCACTACGAGCAGTACTTC. This codes for CASSLVNSPGDHYEQYF.

About this clone itself: Germline is not matched at one junction end, which may reflect a read error. The chain joins TRBV7-7 to TRBJ2-1, with 8 bases lining up with TRBD2. The CDR3 is 17 residues long. Germline V CDR1 and CDR2: SSHAT, FNYEAQ (reference sequence). CDR3 coding DNA: TGTGCTAGCAGCTTAGTGTCGGGGCTAGCGGGTTACAATGAGCAGTTCTTC. Its protein is CASSLVSGLAGYNEQFF.

This chain connects TRBV18 to TRBJ2-1; 10 bases align to TRBD2. The CDR3 has 15 amino acids. Germline V lookup: CDR1 KGHSH, CDR2 LQKENI. The ends lost 3 bases at V and 3 bases at J; junction bases unmatched: 2. The CDR3 region has the DNA TGTGCCAGCTCACCGGCTAGCGGGAGCTACAATGAGCAGTTCTTC. It specifies CASSPASGSYNEQFF. The variable domain in full, with the rest retrieved from reference TRBV18 and TRBJ2-1, is NAGVMQNPRHLVRRRGQEARLRCSPMKGHSHVYWYRQLPEEGLKFMVYLQKENIIDESGMPKERFSAEFPKEGPSILRIQQVVRGDSAAYFCASSPASGSYNEQFFGPGTRLTVL.